The 2 T cell receptor beta chains below were found in one sample sequenced in a study of T-cell memory formation after mild COVID-19. TCRdb re-analysed the 5' RACE reads in MiXCR, keeping a single row per CDR3 protein. Among about 400,000 distinct CDR3 sequences, 20% to 30% were seen once, and the ten largest hold around 13%. The specimen sequenced was PBMCs or a T cell subset sorted from them (not recorded which). These receptors came from an adult woman who had mild COVID-19 (a few samples of this study predate the infection). Cell type and time point are not known.

V usage is TRBV6-1 and J usage is TRBJ2-7; no reliable D call. The CDR3 runs 13 residues. Looked up from germline, CDR1 is MNHNS and CDR2 is SASEGT. Deletions cut 4 bases from V and 9 bases from J, with 16 bases between. CDR3 in DNA: TGTGCCAGCAGTGTACCAGCTTTTACGTGGCAGTACTTC. Amino acid sequence: CASSVPAFTWQYF.

The DNA of the CDR3 is TGTGCCAGCAGTAACCCGGGGGCCCACAATGAGCAGTTCTTC. Its translation: CASSNPGAHNEQFF. This sequence joins TRBV12-3 or TRBV12-4 and TRBJ2-1; D might be TRBD1 or TRBD2, each matching 6 bases. V was shortened by 5 bases and J by 5 bases, with 13 bases between the two germline ends. There are 14 residues in the CDR3.